This entry concerns a single TCR beta chain. This specimen comes from a study of T cell changes during pregnancy in multiple sclerosis. Produced via immunoSEQ multiplex PCR; TCRdb's table is partial and in-frame only. There are under 50,000 clones in the sample; 91% occur only once, and roughly 2.7% lies in the top ten. The CDR3 has 15 residues. Germline trimming cut 3 bases from V and 4 bases from J; bases unmatched to any gene: 6. Germline CDR1 MGHDK, CDR2 SYGVNS. The sequence came from a female donor with multiple sclerosis, enrolled in a pregnancy study. This chain uses TRBV25-1 with TRBJ2-3; 8 bases align to TRBD1. The sequencing used CD8+ T cells from peripheral blood mononuclear cells, collected in the second trimester of pregnancy. The CDR3 DNA reads TGTGCCAGCAGTGATGGGGCAGGGGGCGCAGATACGCAGTATTTT. Amino acids: CASSDGAGGADTQYF.